This is a list of T cell receptor beta chains from one sample in a study of OX40 agonist ivuxolimab in advanced cancers. The protocol was immunoSEQ multiplex PCR, while the TCRdb copy is restricted to in-frame clones and leaves out a portion. The data hold around 65,000 clones, with more than 85% observed a single time. This specimen was CD4+ or CD8+ T cells sorted from blood, taken in a trial of the OX40 agonist ivuxolimab. Receptors were obtained from an adult with an advanced solid tumor such as melanoma, head and neck, liver or kidney cancer. CDR3s include the opening cysteine and the closing phenylalanine or tryptophan. Each record gives: CDR3 protein, CDR3 DNA, D gene, clone size, V gene, J gene. A D gene is named only where the DNA matches it firmly. Where a row states a size, it is once, few, many or the class of an expanded clone; other rows omit it.

CASSDRDQELFF	TGTGCCAGCAGTGACAGGGATCAGGAGCTGTTTTTT	TRBD1	-	TRBV6-5	TRBJ2-2
CASSGSWIRSNYGYTF	TGTGCCAGTAGTGGCTCTTGGATAAGGAGTAACTATGGCTACACCTTC	-	-	TRBV19	TRBJ1-2
CASSRDRLTYNEQFF	TGTGCCAGCAGCCGGGACAGGCTAACCTACAATGAGCAGTTCTTC	TRBD1	-	TRBV7-3	TRBJ2-1
CATKIGYNGELFF	TGTGCCACCAAAATCGGGTACAACGGGGAGCTGTTTTTT	-	-	TRBV6-1	TRBJ2-2
CASSLGGGSYNEQFF	TGTGCCAGCAGTTTAGGAGGGGGCTCCTACAATGAGCAGTTCTTC	-	-	TRBV28	TRBJ2-1
CASSVKRGNEQYF	TGTGCCAGCAGTGTAAAGAGGGGGAACGAGCAGTACTTC	-	-	TRBV2	TRBJ2-7
CASSPFSGTVQYF	TGTGCCAGCAGCCCGTTTAGTGGCACGGTGCAGTACTTC	-	-	TRBV7-6	TRBJ2-7
CASSDPYSGLDTQYF	TGCGCCAGCAGTGACCCTTACTCGGGACTAGATACGCAGTATTTT	-	few	TRBV10-1	TRBJ2-3
CASSPSGDYEQYF	TGTGCCAGCAGCCCATCAGGGGACTACGAGCAGTACTTC	-	-	TRBV7-9	TRBJ2-7
CASSSVGGDYGYTF	TGTGCCAGCAGCTCGGTGGGAGGGGACTATGGCTACACCTTC	-	-	TRBV5-5	TRBJ1-2
CASSKTSGSSYEQYF	TGTGCCAGCAGCAAGACTAGCGGAAGCTCCTACGAGCAGTACTTC	TRBD2	-	TRBV7-2	TRBJ2-7
CASSSDRGQREQYF	TGTGCCAGCAGCTCGGACAGGGGGCAACGGGAGCAGTACTTC	TRBD1	-	TRBV7-2	TRBJ2-7
CASSPTVTYEQYF	TGTGCCAGCAGTCCCACCGTTACCTACGAGCAGTACTTC	-	-	TRBV28	TRBJ2-7
CASSSGQGGWNTEAFF	TGTGCCAGCAGTTCCGGACAGGGGGGTTGGAACACTGAAGCTTTCTTT	TRBD1	-	TRBV6-5	TRBJ1-1
CASSYSRGIGELFF	TGTGCCAGCAGTTACTCGAGAGGAATCGGGGAGCTGTTTTTT	-	-	TRBV6-6	TRBJ2-2
CASRNSGRSTDTQYF	TGTGCCAGCAGGAATAGCGGGAGGAGCACAGATACGCAGTATTTT	TRBD2	-	TRBV6-1	TRBJ2-3
CASSLDHEQYF	TGTGCCAGCAGTTTAGATCACGAGCAGTACTTC	-	-	TRBV28	TRBJ2-7
CASRVSRSREFF	TGTGCCAGCAGAGTTAGTAGGTCGCGCGAGTTCTTC	-	-	TRBV6-5	TRBJ2-1
CASSLRDFSYNEQFF	TGTGCCAGCAGCCTTCGGGACTTCTCCTACAATGAGCAGTTCTTC	-	-	TRBV6-6	TRBJ2-1
CASSVLLQGVDEQFF	TGTGCCAGCAGCGTACTGTTACAGGGGGTCGATGAGCAGTTCTTC	TRBD1	-	TRBV9	TRBJ2-1
CASSAWTGEGEQYF	TGTGCCAGCAGCGCCTGGACAGGGGAAGGCGAGCAGTACTTC	TRBD1	-	TRBV9	TRBJ2-7
CASSLQGRNEQFF	TGTGCCAGCAGCTTACAGGGGAGGAATGAGCAGTTCTTC	-	-	TRBV7-9	TRBJ2-1
CASSVSGRAPGELFF	TGTGCCAGCAGCGTTAGCGGGAGGGCCCCCGGGGAGCTGTTTTTT	TRBD2	-	TRBV5-5	TRBJ2-2
CASSLSVGQGYEQYF	TGTGCCAGCAGCTTAAGTGTGGGACAGGGGTACGAGCAGTACTTC	TRBD1	-	TRBV7-3	TRBJ2-7
CASILGLPGELFF	TGTGCCAGCATTCTGGGACTGCCCGGGGAGCTGTTTTTT	-	-	TRBV6-7	TRBJ2-2
CASSAPDRGRFQETQYF	TGTGCCAGCAGCGCCCCAGACAGGGGAAGGTTCCAAGAGACCCAGTACTTC	TRBD1	-	TRBV9	TRBJ2-5
CASSKDGGTYEQYF	TGTGCCAGCAGCAAAGACGGAGGGACCTACGAGCAGTACTTC	-	-	TRBV21-1	TRBJ2-7
CASSNSPLAGELFF	TGTGCCAGCAGCAATAGCCCACTAGCCGGGGAGCTGTTTTTT	-	once	TRBV5-6	TRBJ2-2
CASSTGGRESDTQYF	TGTGCCAGCAGTACGGGGGGCAGGGAGAGTGATACGCAGTATTTT	-	-	TRBV6-5	TRBJ2-3
CASSVGTGGRETQYF	TGTGCCAGCAGCGTCGGGACAGGGGGCCGAGAGACCCAGTACTTC	TRBD1	-	TRBV9	TRBJ2-5
CASSLAGGPPSEQFF	TGTGCCAGTAGTTTAGCGGGAGGGCCACCCAGTGAGCAGTTCTTC	TRBD2	-	TRBV19	TRBJ2-1
CASSLEGANYGYTF	TGTGCCAGCAGCTTGGAGGGGGCTAACTATGGCTACACCTTC	-	once	TRBV5-4	TRBJ1-2
CASSLGGAFF	TGTGCCAGCAGCTTGGGCGGGGCTTTCTTT	-	-	TRBV5-8	TRBJ1-1
CASSQGSGDGSYNEQFF	TGTGCCAGCAGCCAAGGGTCGGGGGATGGCTCCTACAATGAGCAGTTCTTC	-	-	TRBV14	TRBJ2-1
CATSREVGPVPQHF	TGTGCCACCAGCAGAGAAGTGGGACCCGTGCCCCAGCATTTT	-	-	TRBV15	TRBJ1-5
CASSVGLAEMNEQFF	TGTGCCAGCAGCGTGGGCCTAGCGGAGATGAATGAGCAGTTCTTC	TRBD2	-	TRBV9	TRBJ2-1
CASRPNREANYEQYF	TGTGCCAGCAGGCCAAACAGGGAAGCGAACTACGAGCAGTACTTC	-	-	TRBV6-1	TRBJ2-7
CASGIVQAWGVNEQFF	TGTGCTAGTGGTATCGTACAAGCTTGGGGGGTCAATGAGCAGTTCTTC	-	-	TRBV12-5	TRBJ2-1
CAASRSSNTGELFF	TGTGCCGCGTCGAGGTCGAGCAACACCGGGGAGCTGTTTTTT	-	-	TRBV19	TRBJ2-2
CASSLWDRGGGIGLGEQFF	TGTGCCAGCAGCCTATGGGACAGGGGGGGAGGAATTGGTTTAGGCGAGCAGTTCTTC	TRBD1	-	TRBV11-3	TRBJ2-1
CASSPSPLVGEQYF	TGTGCCAGCAGCCCCTCTCCCCTAGTCGGGGAGCAGTACTTC	-	-	TRBV7-9	TRBJ2-7
CASSPNPYEQYF	TGTGCCAGCAGCCCGAATCCCTACGAGCAGTACTTC	-	-	TRBV11-2	TRBJ2-7
CASSFWPPNEQFF	TGTGCCAGCAGCTTTTGGCCCCCCAATGAGCAGTTCTTC	-	-	TRBV7-9	TRBJ2-1
CASSFSGTSRYNEQFF	TGCGCCAGCAGCTTTTCCGGGACTAGCAGATACAATGAGCAGTTCTTC	TRBD2	-	TRBV5-1	TRBJ2-1
CASTYGGATNEKLFF	TGTGCCAGCACCTACGGGGGTGCAACTAATGAAAAACTGTTTTTT	-	-	TRBV6-6	TRBJ1-4
CASSEWDTGELFF	TGCGCCAGCAGTGAGTGGGACACCGGGGAGCTGTTTTTT	-	once	TRBV10-2	TRBJ2-2
CASSQPGIGANEQFF	TGTGCCAGCAGTCAGCCCGGGATTGGGGCTAATGAGCAGTTCTTC	-	-	TRBV7-6	TRBJ2-1
CASGLVLPSGYTF	TGTGCTAGTGGTTTGGTTCTACCATCTGGCTACACCTTC	-	-	TRBV12-5	TRBJ1-2
CASSVGQGAGTGELFF	TGTGCCAGCAGCGTTGGACAGGGGGCTGGCACCGGGGAGCTGTTTTTT	TRBD1	-	TRBV9	TRBJ2-2
CASSPPGVPAAQYF	TGTGCCAGCAGTCCACCAGGGGTTCCGGCGGCCCAGTACTTC	-	-	TRBV7-2	TRBJ2-5
CASSPGGGAVATQFF	TGTGCCAGCAGCCCAGGCGGGGGGGCGGTGGCCACCCAGTTCTTC	TRBD2	-	TRBV11-2	TRBJ2-1
CASSLESSGHNEQFF	TGTGCCAGCAGTTTAGAGTCTAGCGGCCACAATGAGCAGTTCTTC	TRBD2	few	TRBV28	TRBJ2-1
CASTDTLQGGYEQFF	TGTGCCAGCACCGACACACTGCAGGGTGGGTATGAGCAGTTCTTC	-	-	TRBV5-6	TRBJ2-1
CASTLRQASNQPQHF	TGTGCCAGTACCCTTCGGCAAGCTAGCAATCAGCCCCAGCATTTT	-	-	TRBV19	TRBJ1-5
CASRGAGNTGELFF	TGTGCCAGCAGGGGAGCGGGTAACACCGGGGAGCTGTTTTTT	-	-	TRBV6-4	TRBJ2-2
CASSPKDRNYEQYF	TGTGCCAGCTCACCTAAGGACAGGAACTACGAGCAGTACTTC	TRBD1	-	TRBV18	TRBJ2-7
CASSFSGGDTQYF	TGTGCCAGCAGTTTCAGCGGAGGGGATACGCAGTATTTT	-	-	TRBV27	TRBJ2-3
CASSQERLAGKQETQYF	TGTGCCAGCAGCCAAGAACGACTAGCGGGAAAACAAGAGACCCAGTACTTC	TRBD2	once	TRBV14	TRBJ2-5